The source of this TCR beta chain is a study of neoadjuvant anti-PD-1 for oral cavity cancer. Findings of the study overall: Treg/Th17 ratio rose with pretreatment blood and fell with post-treatment tumor TCRbeta clonality. TCR analyses covered only a few patients per response group.

This clone has just a few counts. Its specificity is unknown. Sequencing was performed with immunoSEQ multiplex PCR; in TCRdb, only in-frame clones are kept and a portion is missing. The sample lists over 14,000 clones, roughly 70% occurring once. Time point defined: after neoadjuvant nivolumab, at surgical resection. Stage II-IVA oral cavity squamous cell carcinoma was new and untreated by systemic or radiation therapy. V gave up 3 bases and J gave up 3 bases; unmatched junction bases: 1. The CDR3 contains 12 residues. Germline CDR1 is SQVTM and CDR2 is ANQGSEA. This clonotype originated in a person aged 35 to 85 with oral cavity squamous cell carcinoma. Sequencing used PBMCs, obtained after nivolumab (anti-PD-1) treatment. The chain links TRBV29-1 to TRBJ1-2; 7 nucleotides line up with TRBD1. CDR3 sequence reads: CSVDQGDYGYTF. Here the CDR3 DNA reads TGCAGCGTTGATCAGGGGGACTATGGCTACACCTTC. The whole variable domain, remainder taken from reference TRBV29-1 and TRBJ1-2, is SAVISQKPSRDICQRGTSLTIQCQVDSQVTMMFWYRQQPGQSLTLIATANQGSEATYESGFVIDKFPISRPNLTFSTLTVSNMSPEDSSIYLCSVDQGDYGYTFGSGTRLTVV.